This TCR beta chain was documented in a study of naive and memory T cell subsets. Study-wide results and caveats: Possibly reflecting memory cells re-expressing CD45RA, a few larger clonotypes occurred in naive repertoires, especially CD8.

Concerning this clonotype itself: The antigen remains undetermined.

This CDR3 spans 15 amino acids. Germline V CDR1 and CDR2: SEHNR, FQNEAQ (reference sequence). V trimming: 5 bases; J trimming: 4 bases; junction bases outside the gene matches: 4. The beta constant-region primer was an equimolar mix of two oligonucleotides covering TRBC1 and TRBC2. Nested alpha and beta constant-region primers with the SP2 primer drove four PCR rounds on ligated cDNA. TCRdb ran MiXCR on the UMI-ligation and nested PCR reads and lists one entry per CDR3 protein. The sample lists roughly 99,000 distinct CDR3 sequences, around 11% occurring once. The rearrangement uses TRBV7-9 and TRBJ2-5; TRBD2 agrees at 13 bases. This receptor was obtained from a human donor in good health. Sequenced sample: naive CD4+ T cells from blood. CDR3 DNA sequence: TGTGCCAGCAGCCGACTAGCGGGGGGAGGAGAGACCCAGTACTTC. This codes for CASSRLAGGGETQYF.